A selection of T cell receptor beta chains follows, all from one sample in a study of early T cells in non-severe SARS-CoV-2 infection. TCRdb itself ran the 5' RACE reads through MiXCR, one entry per CDR3 protein. The top ten clones hold roughly 8.8% of a sample with about 59,000 distinct CDR3 sequences, around 13% of them seen once. The specimen was whole blood, collected at baseline. All receptors come from an adult who was a healthcare worker with PCR-confirmed SARS-CoV-2 infection or an uninfected control (not recorded which). Both conserved end residues are part of each CDR3. D genes are given only for firm matches. Size is omitted from some rows. Given values are once, few, many or a class for expanded clones.

V gene,J gene,D gene,clone size,CDR3 DNA,CDR3 protein
TRBV5-4,TRBJ2-7,-,few,TGTGCCAGCAGCTTGTCCGACGGAGGCTACGAGCAGTACTTC,CASSLSDGGYEQYF
TRBV9,TRBJ1-1,-,-,TGTGCCAGCAGCGTAGACGGGGAGAACACTGAAGCTTTCTTT,CASSVDGENTEAFF
TRBV29-1,TRBJ2-5,-,few,TGCAGCGTGGGAGGGGGACCAGGGACCCAGTACTTC,CSVGGGPGTQYF
TRBV7-2,TRBJ2-7,TRBD2,few,TGTGCCAGCAGCCCCGATCTAGCGGGCCGATCCTACGAGCAGTACTTC,CASSPDLAGRSYEQYF
TRBV18,TRBJ1-4,TRBD1,few,TGTGCCAGCTCAACCTCAATGACAGGGGGGAATGAAAAACTGTTTTTT,CASSTSMTGGNEKLFF
TRBV29-1,TRBJ2-4,TRBD1,many,TGCAGCCTCGGGGAACCCAGGGGGCGGGCCAAAAACATTCAGTACTTC,CSLGEPRGRAKNIQYF
TRBV29-1,TRBJ2-3,TRBD2,-,TGCAGCGCTCCGACTAGCACAGATACGCAGTGTTTT,CSAPTSTDTQCF
TRBV15,TRBJ1-5,-,few,TGTGCCACCAGCAGAGTTCCAGGCGGAAGCAATCAGCCCCAGCATTTT,CATSRVPGGSNQPQHF
TRBV19,TRBJ2-5,-,-,TGTGCCAGTAATCCATCCGGGCGGGGGCACAAAGAGACCCAGTACTTC,CASNPSGRGHKETQYF
TRBV20-1,TRBJ2-7,-,-,TGCAGTGCTAGAGATCCCGGGAAAGGCTACGAGCAGTACTTC,CSARDPGKGYEQYF
TRBV9,TRBJ2-7,-,many,TGTGCCAGCAGCGTAGGAACAGAGAGATACGAGCAGTACTTC,CASSVGTERYEQYF
TRBV9,TRBJ1-4,-,-,TGTGCCAGCAGCGCGACACCCCGTGAAAAACTGTTTTTT,CASSATPREKLFF
TRBV5-1,TRBJ1-6,TRBD1,-,TGCGCCAGCAGCTGGACAGGGAGTTCACCCCTCCACTTT,CASSWTGSSPLHF
TRBV12-3/TRBV12-4,TRBJ2-1,TRBD2,few,TGTGCCAGCAGTTTAGTTCCAGCGGGAGTCCTCCATGAGCAGTTCTTC,CASSLVPAGVLHEQFF
TRBV29-1,TRBJ1-3,-,few,TGCAGCGTTGTGTGGGGTTCTGGAAACACCATATATTTT,CSVVWGSGNTIYF
TRBV6-1,TRBJ1-2,TRBD1,-,TGTGCCAGCAGCCAGGACAGGAGTTTCTATGGCTACACCTTC,CASSQDRSFYGYTF
TRBV28,TRBJ2-6,TRBD1,many,TGTGCCAGCAGTTCCTTCCGGGACAGGCTCTCTGGGGCCAACGTCCTGACTTTC,CASSSFRDRLSGANVLTF
TRBV5-1,TRBJ2-1,TRBD2,few,TGCGCCAGCAGCTTGGCTAGCGGTAACAATGAGCAGTTCTTC,CASSLASGNNEQFF
TRBV4-2,TRBJ2-1,TRBD2,-,TGTGCCAGCAGCCAACTCCCGGGGCTAGCGGGGGGTAATGAGCAGTTCTTC,CASSQLPGLAGGNEQFF
TRBV3-1,TRBJ1-2,TRBD1,few,TGTGCCAGCAGCCAAAAGCTCGGGACAGTGTTAGGCTACACCTTC,CASSQKLGTVLGYTF
TRBV24-1,TRBJ1-2,TRBD1,many,TGTGCCACCAGGAACCCGGGACAGGGGGGAGGCTACACCTTC,CATRNPGQGGGYTF
TRBV6-5,TRBJ2-1,TRBD2,few,TGTGCCAGCAGTTACACCGGGACTAGCGGGAGTGAGCAGTTCTTC,CASSYTGTSGSEQFF
TRBV7-9,TRBJ2-1,-,-,TGTGCCAGCAGCTCGGGCAGAGAAAGCTATGAGCAGTTCTTC,CASSSGRESYEQFF
TRBV28,TRBJ2-7,-,-,TGTGCCAGCAGCTCAGGTGCGGGACTCGGGGAGCAGTACTTC,CASSSGAGLGEQYF
TRBV3-1,TRBJ2-7,-,-,TGTGCCAGCAGCACGGGACAACCATACGAGCAGTACTTC,CASSTGQPYEQYF
TRBV5-6,TRBJ1-1,TRBD1,few,TGTGCCAGCAGCTTGGGACAGGGAGCTTTCTTT,CASSLGQGAFF